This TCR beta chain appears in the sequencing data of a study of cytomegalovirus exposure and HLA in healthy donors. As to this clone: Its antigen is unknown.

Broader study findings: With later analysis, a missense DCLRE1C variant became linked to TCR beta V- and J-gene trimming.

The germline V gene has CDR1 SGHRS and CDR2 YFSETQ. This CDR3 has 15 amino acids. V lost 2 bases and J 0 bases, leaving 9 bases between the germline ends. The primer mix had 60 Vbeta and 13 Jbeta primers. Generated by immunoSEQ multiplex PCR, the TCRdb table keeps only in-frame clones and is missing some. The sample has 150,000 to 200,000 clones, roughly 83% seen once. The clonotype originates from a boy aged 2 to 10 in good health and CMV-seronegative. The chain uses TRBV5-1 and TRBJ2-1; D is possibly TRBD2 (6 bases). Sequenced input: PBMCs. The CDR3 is CASSFTGSSYNEQFF. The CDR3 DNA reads TGCGCCAGCAGCTTCACCGGGAGCTCCTACAATGAGCAGTTCTTC.